This T cell receptor (beta chain) came from a study of shared clonotypes between healthy human individuals. Study in general: Per donor, CD8 memory used one plate, CD8 naive used two, CD4 memory used three and CD4 naive used three.

Notes on the study in general: Non-shared clonotypes displayed generation probabilities falling below those of clonotypes present in all four donors. Among several donors, about 5% of naive CD4 clonotypes were found in common.

V trimming: 7 bases; J trimming: 5 bases; junction bases outside the gene matches: 13. Germline V gene sequence: CDR1 SNHLY, CDR2 FYNNEI. This CDR3 contains 15 residues. CD4+ cells yielded CD45RA+ naive and CD45RA-negative memory subsets. Only in-frame clones appear in the TCRdb table, and some are missing; sequencing was by immunoSEQ multiplex PCR. The sample has a few million clones, approximately 93% seen once. With regard to this clone: The target antigen is unknown.

The chain carries TRBV2 and TRBJ2-7; 8 bases agree with TRBD2. The TCR was taken from a man aged 18-30 years in good health. Some clones in this sample may be carry-over from other donors' samples. What was sequenced was naive CD4+ T cells from PBMCs. The subset: CD45RA+ positively selected. The CDR3 here is CASNSGGRPPHEQYF. The CDR3, as DNA: TGTGCCAGCAATTCGGGCGGGAGGCCCCCCCACGAGCAGTACTTC.